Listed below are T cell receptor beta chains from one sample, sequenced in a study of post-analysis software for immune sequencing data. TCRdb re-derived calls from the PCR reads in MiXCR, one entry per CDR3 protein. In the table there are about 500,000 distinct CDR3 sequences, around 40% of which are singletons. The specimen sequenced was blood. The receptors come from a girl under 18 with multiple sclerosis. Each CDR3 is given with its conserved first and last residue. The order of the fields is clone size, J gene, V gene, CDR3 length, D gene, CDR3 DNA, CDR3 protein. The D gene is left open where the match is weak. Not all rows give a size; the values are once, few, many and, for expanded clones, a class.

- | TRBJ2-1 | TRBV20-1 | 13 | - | TGCAGTGCTAGCCAACCTGCTGAAAATGAGCAGTTCTTC | CSASQPAENEQFF
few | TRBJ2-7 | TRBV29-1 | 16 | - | TGCAGCGTTGTGCACGCGCGGAAAAGGAGCTCCTACGAGCAGTACTTC | CSVVHARKRSSYEQYF
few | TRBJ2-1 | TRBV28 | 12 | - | TGTGCCAGCAGTTGGGGCAGGGTGGGGCAGTTCTTC | CASSWGRVGQFF
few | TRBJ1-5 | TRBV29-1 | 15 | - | TGCAGCGTTTCGGACGGACTCCTGGGCAATCAGCCCCAGCATTTT | CSVSDGLLGNQPQHF
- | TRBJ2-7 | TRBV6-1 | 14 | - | TGTGCCAGCAGTGAAGCCGGCAGCTACTACGAGCAGTACTTC | CASSEAGSYYEQYF
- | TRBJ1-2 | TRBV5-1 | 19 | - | TGCGCCAGCAGCTTGGTTGGCCCGAGGGGATCGGCCACTTTCTATGGCTACACCTTC | CASSLVGPRGSATFYGYTF
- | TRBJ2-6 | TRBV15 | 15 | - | TGTGCCACCAGCAGAGAGTTCTCTGGGGCCAACGTCCTGACTTTC | CATSREFSGANVLTF
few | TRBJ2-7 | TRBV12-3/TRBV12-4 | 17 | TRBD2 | TGTGCCAGCAGTTTTTCTCCGGCTAGCGGAGTTTCCTACGAGCAGTACTTC | CASSFSPASGVSYEQYF
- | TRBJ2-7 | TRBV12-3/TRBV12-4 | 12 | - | TGTGCCAGCAGGACTAACGGGTACGAGCAGTACTTC | CASRTNGYEQYF
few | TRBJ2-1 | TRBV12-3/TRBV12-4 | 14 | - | TGTGCCAGCAGTTTGAGTCTAGCGATGGATGAGCAGTTCTTC | CASSLSLAMDEQFF
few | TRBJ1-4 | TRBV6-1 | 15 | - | TGTGCCAGCAGGGATTCAGGGATGGGGGATGAAAAACTGTTTTTT | CASRDSGMGDEKLFF
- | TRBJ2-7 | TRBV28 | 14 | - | TGTGCCGGCAGTTTAAGGGAACTAGCCTACGAGCAGTACTTC | CAGSLRELAYEQYF
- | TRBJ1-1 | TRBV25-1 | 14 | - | TGTGCCAGCAGTGAATATGGCCCGAACACTGAAGCTTTCTTT | CASSEYGPNTEAFF
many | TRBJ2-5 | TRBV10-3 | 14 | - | TGTGCCATCAGTGAGTCTGCCCAAGATGCGACCCAGTACTTC | CAISESAQDATQYF
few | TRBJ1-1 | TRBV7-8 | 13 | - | TGTGCCAGCAGCGCACATGGGGGGACTGAAGCTTTCTTT | CASSAHGGTEAFF
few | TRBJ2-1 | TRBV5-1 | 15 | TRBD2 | TGCGCCAGCAGCACCGTAGCGGGAGCCGGAGGTGAGCAGTTCTTC | CASSTVAGAGGEQFF
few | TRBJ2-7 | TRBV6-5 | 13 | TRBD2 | TGTGCCAGCAGCCCAGCGGGAGCTTCCGAGCAGTACTTC | CASSPAGASEQYF
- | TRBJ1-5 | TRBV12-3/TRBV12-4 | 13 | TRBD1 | TGTGCCTCAGGGGGCCGGAGCAATCAGCCCCAGCATTTT | CASGGRSNQPQHF
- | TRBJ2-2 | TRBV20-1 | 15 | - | TGCAGTGCTACAATCGGACTACGATACACCGGGGAGCTGTTTTTT | CSATIGLRYTGELFF
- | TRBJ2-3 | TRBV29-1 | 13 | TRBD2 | TGCAGCGTTGAACGTCCTCTAGCGGGTACGCAGTATTTT | CSVERPLAGTQYF
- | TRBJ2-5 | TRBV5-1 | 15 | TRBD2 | TGCGCCAGCAGAAGGCTAGCGGGTGTGGGAGAGACCCAGTACTTC | CASRRLAGVGETQYF
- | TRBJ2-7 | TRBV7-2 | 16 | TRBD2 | TGTGCCAGCAGCCCAGGGACTAGCGGGAGGTCGTACGAGCAGTACTTC | CASSPGTSGRSYEQYF
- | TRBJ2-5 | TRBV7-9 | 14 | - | TGTGCCAGCAGCCACACGACAGGAGACGAGACCCAGTACTTC | CASSHTTGDETQYF